The source of this TCR beta chain is a study of cytomegalovirus exposure and HLA in healthy donors. Looking at the study overall: Assignment to the Caucasian-associated ancestry cluster applied to 81% of the approximately 370 genotyped donors.

This clone appeared once. What it recognizes is unknown. Study outcomes and limitations: Previous analysis showed most TCR beta V segments were productive about 87% or about 30% of the time.

The PCR had 60 Vbeta and 13 Jbeta primers. The repertoire was sequenced with immunoSEQ multiplex PCR; TCRdb's copy has only in-frame clones and lacks some. The sample shows over 100,000 clones, 65% to 80% of them seen only once. This CDR3 region has 13 residues. Germline CDR1 is SNHLY and CDR2 is FYNNEI. V shed 8 bases, J shed 7 bases, and the junction held 6 bases outside the gene matches. Sequences were obtained from PBMCs. This TCR came from a male donor in good health and CMV-seropositive. This chain connects TRBV2 to TRBJ1-4; 8 bases map to TRBD1. The CDR3 region has the DNA TGTGCCAGCCGAGACAGGGGTCGTGAAAAACTGTTTTTT. Its translation is CASRDRGREKLFF.